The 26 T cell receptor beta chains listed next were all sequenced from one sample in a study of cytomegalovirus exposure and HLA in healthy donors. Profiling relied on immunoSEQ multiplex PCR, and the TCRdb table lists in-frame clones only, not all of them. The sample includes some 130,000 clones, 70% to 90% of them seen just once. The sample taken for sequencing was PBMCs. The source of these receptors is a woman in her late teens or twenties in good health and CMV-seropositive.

The CDR3, as DNA: TGCAGCGTATGGACAGGGGAAGACTACGAGCAGTACTTC. The encoded protein is CSVWTGEDYEQYF. The rearrangement links TRBV29-1 to TRBJ2-7; 9 bases are shared with TRBD1. The CDR3 is made up of 13 amino acids. Per the germline V gene, CDR1 is SQVTM and CDR2 is ANQGSEA. V dropped 6 bases and J dropped 3; count of bases not matched to a gene: 6.

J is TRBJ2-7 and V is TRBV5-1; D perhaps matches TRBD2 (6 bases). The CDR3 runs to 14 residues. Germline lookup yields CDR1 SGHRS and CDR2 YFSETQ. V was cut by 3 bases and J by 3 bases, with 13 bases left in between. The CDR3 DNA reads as TGCGCCAGCAGCTCCGGGACTTACGACTACGAGCAGTACTTC. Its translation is CASSSGTYDYEQYF.

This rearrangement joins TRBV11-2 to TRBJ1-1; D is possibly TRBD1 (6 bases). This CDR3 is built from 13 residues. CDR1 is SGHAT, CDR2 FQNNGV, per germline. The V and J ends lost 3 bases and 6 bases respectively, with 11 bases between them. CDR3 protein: CASSFGGGPEAFF. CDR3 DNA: TGTGCCAGCAGCTTTGGGGGGGGCCCTGAAGCTTTCTTT.

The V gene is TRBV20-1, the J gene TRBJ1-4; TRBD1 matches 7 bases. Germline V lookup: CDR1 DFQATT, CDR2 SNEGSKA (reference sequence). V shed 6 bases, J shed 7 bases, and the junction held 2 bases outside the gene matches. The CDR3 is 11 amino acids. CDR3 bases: TGCAGTGCCACAGGGGCTGAAAAACTGTTTTTT. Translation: CSATGAEKLFF.

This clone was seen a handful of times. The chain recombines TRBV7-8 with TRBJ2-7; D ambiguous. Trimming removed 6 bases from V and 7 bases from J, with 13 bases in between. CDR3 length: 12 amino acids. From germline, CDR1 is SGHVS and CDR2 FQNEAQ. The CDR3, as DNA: TGTGCCAGCAGTCCTAACTACGGAGAGCAGTACTTC. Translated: CASSPNYGEQYF.

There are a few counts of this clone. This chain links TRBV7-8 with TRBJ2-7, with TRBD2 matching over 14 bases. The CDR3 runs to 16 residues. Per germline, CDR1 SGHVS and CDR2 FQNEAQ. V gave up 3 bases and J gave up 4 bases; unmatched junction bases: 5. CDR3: CASSFTRTSGGYEQYF. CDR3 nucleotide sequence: TGTGCCAGCAGCTTTACCCGGACTAGCGGGGGGTACGAGCAGTACTTC.

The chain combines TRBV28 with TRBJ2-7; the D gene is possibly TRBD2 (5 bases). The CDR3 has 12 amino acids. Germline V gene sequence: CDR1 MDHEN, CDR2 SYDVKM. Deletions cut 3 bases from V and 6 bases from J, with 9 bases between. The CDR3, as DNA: TGTGCCAGCAGTTTTCGCCGGGGCGAGCAGTACTTC. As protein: CASSFRRGEQYF.

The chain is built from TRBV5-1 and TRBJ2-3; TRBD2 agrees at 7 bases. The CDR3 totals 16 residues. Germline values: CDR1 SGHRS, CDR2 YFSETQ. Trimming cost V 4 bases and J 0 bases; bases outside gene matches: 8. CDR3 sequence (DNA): TGCGCCAGCAGCCTCCAGGGAGGGTTCAGCACAGATACGCAGTATTTT. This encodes CASSLQGGFSTDTQYF.

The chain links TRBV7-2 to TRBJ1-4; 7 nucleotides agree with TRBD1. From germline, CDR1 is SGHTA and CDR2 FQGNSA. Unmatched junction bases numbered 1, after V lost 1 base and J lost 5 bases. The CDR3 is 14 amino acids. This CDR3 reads CASSLDRGNEKLFF. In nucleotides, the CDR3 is TGTGCCAGCAGCTTAGACAGGGGAAATGAAAAACTGTTTTTT.

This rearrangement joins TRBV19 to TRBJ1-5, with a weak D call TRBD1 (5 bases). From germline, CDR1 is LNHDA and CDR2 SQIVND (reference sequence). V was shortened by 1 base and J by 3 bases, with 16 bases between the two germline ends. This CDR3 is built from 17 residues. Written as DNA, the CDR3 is TGTGCCAGTAGTATAGTAGGGGTTGGGGCCTACAATCAGCCCCAGCATTTT. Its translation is CASSIVGVGAYNQPQHF. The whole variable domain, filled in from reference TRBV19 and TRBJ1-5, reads DGGITQSPKYLFRKEGQNVTLSCEQNLNHDAMYWYRQDPGQGLRLIYYSQIVNDFQKGDIAEGYSVSREKKESFPLTVTSAQKNPTAFYLCASSIVGVGAYNQPQHFGDGTRLSIL.

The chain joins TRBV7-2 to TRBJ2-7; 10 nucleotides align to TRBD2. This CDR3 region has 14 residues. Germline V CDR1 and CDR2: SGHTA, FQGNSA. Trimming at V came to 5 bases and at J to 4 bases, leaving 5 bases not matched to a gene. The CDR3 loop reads CASSISGRSYEQYF. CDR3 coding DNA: TGTGCCAGCAGCATTAGCGGGAGGAGTTACGAGCAGTACTTC.

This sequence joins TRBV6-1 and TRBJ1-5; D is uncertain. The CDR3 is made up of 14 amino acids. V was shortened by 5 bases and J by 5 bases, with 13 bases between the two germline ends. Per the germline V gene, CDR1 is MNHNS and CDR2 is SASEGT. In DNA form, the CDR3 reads TGTGCCAGCAGTTTGGGCAATAGTTATCAGCCCCAGCATTTT. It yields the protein CASSLGNSYQPQHF.

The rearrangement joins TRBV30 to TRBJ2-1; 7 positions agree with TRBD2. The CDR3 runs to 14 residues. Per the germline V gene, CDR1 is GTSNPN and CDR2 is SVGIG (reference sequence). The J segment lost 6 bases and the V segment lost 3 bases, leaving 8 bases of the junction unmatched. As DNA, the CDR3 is TGTGCCTGGAGCCCCCTCCAGCGGGGCAATGAGCAGTTCTTC. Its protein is CAWSPLQRGNEQFF.

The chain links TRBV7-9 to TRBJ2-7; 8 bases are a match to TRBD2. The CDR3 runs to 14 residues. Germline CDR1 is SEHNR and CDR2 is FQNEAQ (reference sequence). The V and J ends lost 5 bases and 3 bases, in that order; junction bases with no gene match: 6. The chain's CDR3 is CASSPLLAVYEQYF. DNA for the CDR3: TGTGCCAGCAGCCCCTTACTAGCGGTCTACGAGCAGTACTTC.

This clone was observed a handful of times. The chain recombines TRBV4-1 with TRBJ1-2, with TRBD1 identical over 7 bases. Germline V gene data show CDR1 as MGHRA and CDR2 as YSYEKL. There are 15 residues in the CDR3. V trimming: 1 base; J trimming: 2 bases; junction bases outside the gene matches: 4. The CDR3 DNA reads TGCGCCAGCAGCCAAGCTTCGACAGGGAACTATGGCTACACCTTC. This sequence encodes CASSQASTGNYGYTF.

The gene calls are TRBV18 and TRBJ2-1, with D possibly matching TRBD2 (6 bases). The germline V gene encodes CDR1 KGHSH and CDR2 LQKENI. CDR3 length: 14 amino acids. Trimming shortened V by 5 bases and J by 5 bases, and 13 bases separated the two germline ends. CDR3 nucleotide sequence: TGTGCCAGCTCATCAAAACGGGAGAACAATGAGCAGTTCTTC. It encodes CASSSKRENNEQFF.

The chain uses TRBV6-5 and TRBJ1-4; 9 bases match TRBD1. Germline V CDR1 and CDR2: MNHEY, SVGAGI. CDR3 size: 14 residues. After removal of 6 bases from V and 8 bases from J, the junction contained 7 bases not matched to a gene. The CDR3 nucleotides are TGTGCCAGCAGGGCACAGGGGGCGCGGGAAAAACTGTTTTTT. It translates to CASRAQGAREKLFF.

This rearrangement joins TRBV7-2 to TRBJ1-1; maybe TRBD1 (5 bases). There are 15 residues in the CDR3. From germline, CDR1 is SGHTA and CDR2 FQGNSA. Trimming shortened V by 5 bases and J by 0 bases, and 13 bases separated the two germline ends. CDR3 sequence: CASSIRQIMNTEAFF. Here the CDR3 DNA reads TGTGCCAGCAGCATAAGACAGATCATGAACACTGAAGCTTTCTTT.

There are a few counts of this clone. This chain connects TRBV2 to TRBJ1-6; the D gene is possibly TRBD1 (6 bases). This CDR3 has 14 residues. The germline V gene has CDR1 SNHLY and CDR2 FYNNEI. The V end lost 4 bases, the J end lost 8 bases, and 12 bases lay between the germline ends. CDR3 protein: CASSATGSDSPLHF. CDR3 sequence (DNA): TGTGCCAGCAGTGCCACAGGGTCCGATTCACCCCTCCACTTT.

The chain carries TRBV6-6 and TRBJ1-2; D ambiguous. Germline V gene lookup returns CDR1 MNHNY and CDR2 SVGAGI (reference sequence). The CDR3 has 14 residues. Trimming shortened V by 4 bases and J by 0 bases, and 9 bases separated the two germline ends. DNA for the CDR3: TGTGCCAGCAGTTTCTTGGGAGCTAACTATGGCTACACCTTC. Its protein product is CASSFLGANYGYTF.

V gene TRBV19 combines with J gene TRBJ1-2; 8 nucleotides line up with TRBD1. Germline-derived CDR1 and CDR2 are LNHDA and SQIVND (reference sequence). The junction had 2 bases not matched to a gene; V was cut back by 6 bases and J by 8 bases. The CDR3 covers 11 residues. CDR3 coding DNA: TGTGCCAGTAGGGACAGGGTAGGCTACACCTTC. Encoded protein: CASRDRVGYTF.

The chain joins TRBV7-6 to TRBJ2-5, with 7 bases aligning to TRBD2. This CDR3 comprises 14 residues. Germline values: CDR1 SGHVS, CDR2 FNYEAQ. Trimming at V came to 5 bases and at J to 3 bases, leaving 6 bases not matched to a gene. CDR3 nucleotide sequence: TGTGCCAGCAGCGCTAGCGGACCTAAAGAGACCCAGTACTTC. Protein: CASSASGPKETQYF.

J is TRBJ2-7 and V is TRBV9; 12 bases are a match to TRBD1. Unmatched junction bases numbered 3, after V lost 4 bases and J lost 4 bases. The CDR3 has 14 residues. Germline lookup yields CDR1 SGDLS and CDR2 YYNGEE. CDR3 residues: CASSPGQGAYEQYF. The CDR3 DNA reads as TGTGCCAGCAGCCCGGGACAGGGGGCTTACGAGCAGTACTTC.

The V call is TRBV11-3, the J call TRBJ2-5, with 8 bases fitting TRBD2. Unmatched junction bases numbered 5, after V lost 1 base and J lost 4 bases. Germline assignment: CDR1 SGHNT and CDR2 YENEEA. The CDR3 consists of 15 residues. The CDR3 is CASSLAGGRGETQYF. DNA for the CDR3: TGTGCCAGCAGCTTAGCGGGAGGGCGGGGAGAGACCCAGTACTTC.

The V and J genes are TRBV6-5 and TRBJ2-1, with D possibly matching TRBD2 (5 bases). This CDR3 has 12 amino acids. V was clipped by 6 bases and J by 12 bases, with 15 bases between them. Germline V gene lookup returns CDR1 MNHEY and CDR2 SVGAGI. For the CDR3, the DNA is TGTGCCAGCAGGCGGCCCGTAGAGGGGCAGTTCTTC. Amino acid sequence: CASRRPVEGQFF.

CDR3: CASSLGASAYYEQYF. In nucleotides, the CDR3 is TGTGCCAGCAGTTTAGGGGCTAGCGCTTACTACGAGCAGTACTTC. This sequence joins TRBV27 and TRBJ2-7, with D perhaps matching TRBD2 (6 bases). CDR3 length: 15 amino acids. Trimming pared 2 bases from V and 3 bases from J, leaving 14 bases between. CDR1 is MNHEY and CDR2 is SMNVEV in the germline V gene (reference sequence).